The rows below give T cell receptor beta chains drawn from one sample of a study of T cells in Graves' hyperthyroidism and ophthalmopathy. TCRdb independently ran MiXCR on the multiplex PCR reads; one entry per CDR3 protein. This sample has hundreds of thousands of distinct CDR3 sequences, with 20% to 25% found just once. Sequences were obtained from blood. The receptors were gathered from a man aged 25-45 years with Graves' ophthalmopathy. Both conserved end residues are part of each CDR3. D genes are given only for firm matches. Rows give clone size only sometimes, using once, few, many, or a class for an expanded clone.

d_call: .; j_call: TRBJ1-2; clone_size: few; v_call: TRBV6-2/TRBV6-3; cdr3_aa: CASSYSPRYGYTF; cdr3_nt: TGTGCCAGCAGTTACTCACCCCGCTATGGCTACACCTTC
d_call: .; j_call: TRBJ2-2; clone_size: .; v_call: TRBV5-1; cdr3_aa: CASSRLDRNTGELFF; cdr3_nt: TGCGCCAGCAGCCGACTGGACAGAAACACCGGGGAGCTGTTTTTT
d_call: .; j_call: TRBJ2-3; clone_size: .; v_call: TRBV7-2; cdr3_aa: CASSLEDYALRTQYF; cdr3_nt: TGTGCCAGCAGCTTAGAAGACTATGCTCTCCGTACGCAGTATTTT
d_call: TRBD2; j_call: TRBJ2-5; clone_size: many; v_call: TRBV2; cdr3_aa: CASSEGLADFQETQYF; cdr3_nt: TGTGCCAGCAGTGAAGGGCTAGCGGATTTCCAAGAGACCCAGTACTTC
d_call: .; j_call: TRBJ1-1; clone_size: few; v_call: TRBV20-1; cdr3_aa: CSASGRGFEAFF; cdr3_nt: TGCAGTGCTTCGGGGCGGGGTTTTGAAGCTTTCTTT
d_call: .; j_call: TRBJ1-4; clone_size: few; v_call: TRBV7-6; cdr3_aa: CASSSGDGLFF; cdr3_nt: TGTGCCAGCAGCTCCGGGGACGGACTGTTTTTT
d_call: .; j_call: TRBJ2-7; clone_size: many; v_call: TRBV7-8; cdr3_aa: CASSSRWGSWDEQYF; cdr3_nt: TGTGCCAGCAGCTCCCGTTGGGGGTCGTGGGACGAGCAGTACTTC
d_call: .; j_call: TRBJ2-1; clone_size: many; v_call: TRBV30; cdr3_aa: CAWTNAGNEQFF; cdr3_nt: TGTGCCTGGACAAACGCCGGGAATGAGCAGTTCTTC
d_call: .; j_call: TRBJ1-3; clone_size: .; v_call: TRBV6-1; cdr3_aa: CASTKGMAGNTIYF; cdr3_nt: TGTGCCAGCACGAAAGGAATGGCTGGAAACACCATATATTTT
d_call: .; j_call: TRBJ1-1; clone_size: few; v_call: TRBV6-1; cdr3_aa: CASRPPGRNTEAFF; cdr3_nt: TGTGCCAGCAGGCCCCCTGGCAGGAACACTGAAGCTTTCTTT
d_call: TRBD2; j_call: TRBJ2-1; clone_size: .; v_call: TRBV3-1; cdr3_aa: CVSRESGRQNEQFF; cdr3_nt: TGTGTCAGCCGTGAGAGCGGGAGGCAGAATGAGCAGTTCTTC
d_call: .; j_call: TRBJ1-1; clone_size: .; v_call: TRBV19; cdr3_aa: CASSIKSGPMNTEAFF; cdr3_nt: TGTGCCAGTAGTATAAAGTCGGGACCCATGAACACTGAAGCTTTCTTT
d_call: TRBD2; j_call: TRBJ2-1; clone_size: few; v_call: TRBV6-6; cdr3_aa: CASSYSAQRTSGGDNEQFF; cdr3_nt: TGTGCCAGCAGTTACTCGGCTCAAAGGACTAGCGGGGGAGACAATGAGCAGTTCTTC
d_call: TRBD1; j_call: TRBJ1-6; clone_size: .; v_call: TRBV28; cdr3_aa: CASSLSDRGNSPLHF; cdr3_nt: TGTGCCAGCAGTTTATCTGACAGGGGTAATTCACCCCTCCACTTT
d_call: .; j_call: TRBJ1-1; clone_size: .; v_call: TRBV19; cdr3_aa: CASSLTGPGNTEAFF; cdr3_nt: TGTGCCAGTAGTCTTACCGGGCCGGGGAACACTGAAGCTTTCTTT
d_call: TRBD1; j_call: TRBJ1-2; clone_size: few; v_call: TRBV9; cdr3_aa: CASSVQRAGTGRYGYTF; cdr3_nt: TGTGCCAGCAGCGTACAACGGGCCGGGACAGGGCGCTATGGCTACACCTTC
d_call: .; j_call: TRBJ2-2; clone_size: few; v_call: TRBV5-1; cdr3_aa: CASSVRDGNTGELFF; cdr3_nt: TGCGCCAGCAGCGTCCGGGACGGGAACACCGGGGAGCTGTTTTTT
d_call: .; j_call: TRBJ2-7; clone_size: many; v_call: TRBV30; cdr3_aa: CAWRAVAGGLSSTYEQYF; cdr3_nt: TGTGCCTGGAGAGCCGTCGCGGGCGGGCTGAGCTCTACCTACGAGCAGTACTTC
d_call: TRBD2; j_call: TRBJ2-1; clone_size: many; v_call: TRBV7-2; cdr3_aa: CASSGLARYNEQFF; cdr3_nt: TGTGCCAGCAGCGGACTAGCGAGATACAATGAGCAGTTCTTC
d_call: TRBD2; j_call: TRBJ2-3; clone_size: many; v_call: TRBV12-3/TRBV12-4; cdr3_aa: CASSPGRRDTQYF; cdr3_nt: TGTGCCAGCAGCCCCGGGAGGAGAGATACGCAGTATTTT
d_call: TRBD1; j_call: TRBJ2-5; clone_size: few; v_call: TRBV18; cdr3_aa: CASSPFAQGATGETQYF; cdr3_nt: TGTGCCAGCTCACCATTCGCGCAGGGGGCAACGGGGGAGACCCAGTACTTC
d_call: TRBD2; j_call: TRBJ2-1; clone_size: few; v_call: TRBV14; cdr3_aa: CASSQDSSGRTEQFF; cdr3_nt: TGTGCCAGCAGCCAAGATTCTAGCGGGAGGACTGAGCAGTTCTTC
d_call: TRBD1; j_call: TRBJ1-1; clone_size: few; v_call: TRBV12-3/TRBV12-4; cdr3_aa: CASSFHRGNTEAFF; cdr3_nt: TGTGCCAGCAGTTTTCACAGGGGGAACACTGAAGCTTTCTTT
d_call: .; j_call: TRBJ1-5; clone_size: few; v_call: TRBV28; cdr3_aa: CASSTPHQPQHF; cdr3_nt: TGTGCCAGCAGCACACCACATCAGCCCCAGCATTTT
d_call: .; j_call: TRBJ2-7; clone_size: .; v_call: TRBV25-1; cdr3_aa: CASSGYAEQYF; cdr3_nt: TGTGCCAGCAGTGGATACGCCGAGCAGTACTTC
d_call: TRBD1; j_call: TRBJ2-1; clone_size: few; v_call: TRBV28; cdr3_aa: CASSLRGGHEQFF; cdr3_nt: TGTGCCAGCAGTCTCAGAGGGGGCCATGAGCAGTTCTTC
d_call: .; j_call: TRBJ2-7; clone_size: few; v_call: TRBV20-1; cdr3_aa: CSARDPDRTDDYEQYF; cdr3_nt: TGCAGTGCTAGAGATCCAGATAGGACAGACGACTACGAGCAGTACTTC
d_call: .; j_call: TRBJ2-3; clone_size: few; v_call: TRBV25-1; cdr3_aa: CASSAYNEVDTQYF; cdr3_nt: TGTGCCAGCAGTGCCTACAACGAGGTAGATACGCAGTATTTT
d_call: TRBD2; j_call: TRBJ2-7; clone_size: .; v_call: TRBV20-1; cdr3_aa: CSARKGGSFYEQYF; cdr3_nt: TGCAGTGCTAGGAAAGGCGGGAGTTTCTACGAGCAGTACTTC
d_call: .; j_call: TRBJ2-3; clone_size: .; v_call: TRBV10-3; cdr3_aa: CAIRGEGHTDTQYF; cdr3_nt: TGTGCCATCAGGGGGGAAGGGCACACAGATACGCAGTATTTT
d_call: .; j_call: TRBJ2-7; clone_size: many; v_call: TRBV24-1; cdr3_aa: CATSSSGGHYEQYF; cdr3_nt: .
d_call: .; j_call: TRBJ2-2; clone_size: .; v_call: TRBV5-6; cdr3_aa: CASSLPGRSGELFF; cdr3_nt: TGTGCCAGCAGCTTGCCGGGGAGATCCGGGGAGCTGTTTTTT
d_call: .; j_call: TRBJ2-1; clone_size: many; v_call: TRBV20-1; cdr3_aa: CSARGWEDSYNEQFF; cdr3_nt: TGCAGTGCTAGGGGTTGGGAGGACTCCTACAATGAGCAGTTCTTC
d_call: .; j_call: TRBJ2-7; clone_size: many; v_call: TRBV2; cdr3_aa: CASRARDFYEQYF; cdr3_nt: TGTGCCAGCAGGGCCCGGGACTTTTACGAGCAGTACTTC
d_call: TRBD1; j_call: TRBJ1-2; clone_size: few; v_call: TRBV6-1; cdr3_aa: CASSLDTGDYGYTF; cdr3_nt: TGTGCCAGCAGTTTAGACACAGGGGACTATGGCTACACCTTC
d_call: .; j_call: TRBJ2-1; clone_size: .; v_call: TRBV20-1; cdr3_aa: CSAGQGSWGEQFF; cdr3_nt: TGCAGTGCAGGGCAGGGCTCATGGGGTGAGCAGTTCTTC
d_call: TRBD2; j_call: TRBJ2-3; clone_size: many; v_call: TRBV28; cdr3_aa: CASSPQDSGSPTDTQYF; cdr3_nt: TGTGCCAGCAGTCCCCAGGATAGCGGGAGCCCCACAGATACGCAGTATTTT